The 29 T cell receptor beta chains in this list originate from one sample, sequenced in a study of T cell responses to AZD1222 COVID-19 vaccine. The repertoire was sequenced with immunoSEQ multiplex PCR; TCRdb's copy has only in-frame clones and lacks some. The data contain around 150,000 clones, 70% to 90% of them singletons. Material: peripheral blood, obtained 28 days after the second AZD1222 dose. These receptors came from an adult who received the AZD1222 COVID-19 vaccine.

This sequence joins TRBV30 and TRBJ2-7; 11 bases align to TRBD1. The CDR3 spans 13 residues. V dropped 3 bases and J dropped 5; count of bases not matched to a gene: 3. The germline gives CDR1 GTSNPN, CDR2 SVGIG (reference sequence). The CDR3 sequence: CAWRDRGHHEQYF. As DNA, the CDR3 is TGTGCCTGGAGGGACAGGGGGCATCACGAGCAGTACTTC.

This clone was observed once. The chain links TRBV5-8 to TRBJ1-5, with 8 bases fitting TRBD1. V lost 0 bases to trimming and J lost 10 bases; unmatched junction nucleotides: 6. Germline CDR1 and CDR2: SGHTS and YDEGEE. The CDR3 spans 14 residues. CDR3 sequence reads: CASSLGTGSPPQHF. CDR3 sequence (DNA): TGTGCCAGCAGCTTGGGGACAGGGTCCCCCCCCCAGCATTTT.

By sample share, this clone is medium-sized. The rearrangement uses TRBV4-3 and TRBJ1-1; D remains ambiguous. The germline V and J ends were trimmed by 0 bases and 6 bases, with 11 bases remaining between them. The CDR3 is 14 residues long. The germline CDR1 and CDR2 sequences are LGHNA and YSLEER. The DNA of the CDR3 is TGCGCCAGCAGCCAAGACCCAGCGGTTTCTGAAGCTTTCTTT. This codes for CASSQDPAVSEAFF.

The chain employs TRBV30 and TRBJ1-1; a weak D match, TRBD1 (5 bases). Germline V gene sequence: CDR1 GTSNPN, CDR2 SVGIG (reference sequence). V lost 3 bases to trimming and J lost 3 bases, with 14 bases between them. The length of the CDR3 is 14 residues. The CDR3 sequence is CAWRKGGGYTEAFF. CDR3 bases: TGTGCCTGGAGAAAGGGCGGGGGGTACACTGAAGCTTTCTTT. The whole variable domain, filled in from reference TRBV30 and TRBJ1-1, reads SQTIHQWPATLVQPVGSPLSLECTVEGTSNPNLYWYRQAAGRGLQLLFYSVGIGQISSEVPQNLSASRPQDRQFILSSKKLLLSDSGFYLCAWRKGGGYTEAFFGQGTRLTVV.

The J gene is TRBJ2-3, the V gene TRBV20-1; the D is unclear. Germline V CDR1 and CDR2: DFQATT, SNEGSKA (reference sequence). The CDR3 spans 10 residues. Trimming removed 6 bases at V and 5 bases at J, with 6 bases between. In DNA form, the CDR3 reads TGCAGTGCCGAGAGAGATACGCAGTATTTT. Its translation is CSAERDTQYF.

This chain joins TRBV13 and TRBJ1-1; the D gene is possibly TRBD1 (6 bases). Germline V gene data show CDR1 as PRHDT and CDR2 as FYEKMQ (reference sequence). V lost 0 bases and J lost 5, with 10 bases in between. This CDR3 has 14 amino acids. The CDR3 region has the DNA TGTGCCAGCAGCTTAGGCAGGGGTCGGACTGAAGCTTTCTTT. Residues: CASSLGRGRTEAFF. Looking up the rest from reference TRBV13 and TRBJ1-1 gives the full variable domain: AAGVIQSPRHLIKEKRETATLKCYPIPRHDTVYWYQQGPGQDPQFLISFYEKMQSDKGSIPDRFSAQQFSDYHSELNMSSLELGDSALYFCASSLGRGRTEAFFGQGTRLTVV.

V and J are TRBV7-3 and TRBJ1-2, with 7 bases matching TRBD1. This CDR3 region has 14 residues. CDR1 is SGHTA, CDR2 FQGTGA, per germline. After removal of 8 bases from V and 4 bases from J, the junction contained 10 bases not matched to a gene. The CDR3 DNA sequence: TGTGCCAGCGGGAATACAGGGGCGGGCTATGGCTACACCTTC. Translating gives CASGNTGAGYGYTF. Together with reference TRBV7-3 and TRBJ1-2, the CDR3 gives the full variable domain: GAGVSQTPSNKVTEKGKYVELRCDPISGHTALYWYRQSLGQGPEFLIYFQGTGAADDSGLPNDRFFAVRPEGSVSTLKIQRTERGDSAVYLCASGNTGAGYGYTFGSGTRLTVV.

The chain carries TRBV29-1 and TRBJ1-5; possible D gene TRBD1, 6 bases. CDR1 SQVTM and CDR2 ANQGSEA come from the germline V gene. V was clipped by 7 bases and J by 5 bases, with 15 bases between them. The CDR3 has 13 residues. DNA of the CDR3: TGCAGCGCCCGAGTGGGGGGCGATCAGCCCCAGCATTTT. Protein: CSARVGGDQPQHF.

The chain uses TRBV7-9 and TRBJ1-1; D unclear. Looked up from germline, CDR1 is SEHNR and CDR2 is FQNEAQ (reference sequence). V was clipped by 0 bases and J by 5 bases, with 13 bases between them. The CDR3 is 15 residues long. The CDR3 sequence is CASSLAPPFRTEAFF. The CDR3 coding sequence is TGTGCCAGCAGCTTAGCGCCTCCATTCCGGACTGAAGCTTTCTTT.

The J gene is TRBJ1-1, the V gene TRBV10-1; tentative D call: TRBD1 (5 bases). CDR1 is WNHNN and CDR2 is SYGVQD in the germline V gene (reference sequence). The CDR3 is 12 residues long. V was shortened by 8 bases and J by 11 bases, with 18 bases between the two germline ends. CDR3 in amino acids: CASYNRSDRAFF. CDR3 DNA sequence: TGCGCCAGCTACAACAGGTCGGATCGGGCTTTCTTT.

This rearrangement joins TRBV5-4 to TRBJ2-3; either TRBD1 or TRBD2 may fit D (5 bases each). The CDR3 totals 13 residues. Germline V gene data show CDR1 as SGHNT and CDR2 as YYREEE (reference sequence). Trimming pared 0 bases from V and 8 bases from J, leaving 10 bases between. CDR3 amino acids: CASSLDSRGTQYF. CDR3 nucleotide sequence: TGTGCCAGCAGCTTGGACTCGAGGGGTACGCAGTATTTT.

V is TRBV2 and J is TRBJ2-2; D is possibly TRBD2 (5 bases). The CDR3 runs to 13 residues. V lost 4 bases, J lost 5 bases, and 8 bases lay in between. CDR1 and CDR2 (germline): SNHLY, FYNNEI. The DNA of the CDR3 is TGTGCCAGCAGTGCCAGCGGTACCGGGGAGCTGTTTTTT. This codes for CASSASGTGELFF.

V and J are TRBV19 and TRBJ2-5, with D maybe TRBD2 (6 bases). The germline CDR1 and CDR2 sequences are LNHDA and SQIVND (reference sequence). The V gene lost 6 bases and the J gene lost 0 bases, with 17 bases spanning the gap. The CDR3 has 16 amino acids. The CDR3 loop reads CASSSLGWGDQETQYF. The CDR3 DNA follows: TGTGCCAGTAGCTCTCTGGGTTGGGGGGACCAAGAGACCCAGTACTTC.

The CDR3 loop reads CASSTSGRGYTF. The DNA of the CDR3 is TGTGCCAGCAGTACCTCTGGTCGTGGCTACACCTTC. The chain carries TRBV6-5 and TRBJ1-2; D unclear. In germline, CDR1 is MNHEY, CDR2 SVGAGI. The CDR3 covers 12 residues. Deletions cut 5 bases from V and 7 bases from J, with 11 bases between.

The chain has TRBV3-1 (or the pseudogene TRBV3-2) and TRBJ2-2; D not certain. This CDR3 region has 13 residues. With 3 bases removed from V and 5 bases from J, the gap between germline ends came to 7 bases. Germline CDR1 and CDR2: LGHDT and YNNKEL (reference sequence). CDR3 region: CASSQTVTGELFF. In DNA, the CDR3 is TGTGCCAGCAGCCAGACTGTTACCGGGGAGCTGTTTTTT.

The V call is TRBV7-9, the J call TRBJ1-3; 10 nucleotides agree with TRBD1. V was pared by 5 bases and J by 0 bases, with 7 bases of the junction left unmatched. The CDR3 runs 17 residues. The V gene's germline CDR1 is SEHNR and CDR2 FQNEAQ (reference sequence). The CDR3 DNA reads as TGTGCCAGCAGCGCGGGGACAGGGGATTACTCTGGAAACACCATATATTTT. It translates to CASSAGTGDYSGNTIYF. Supplemented by reference TRBV7-9 and TRBJ1-3, the full variable domain reads DTGVSQNPRHKITKRGQNVTFRCDPISEHNRLYWYRQTLGQGPEFLTYFQNEAQLEKSRLLSDRFSAERPKGSFSTLEIQRTEQGDSAMYLCASSAGTGDYSGNTIYFGEGSWLTVV.

Comments on this clone: This sample also contains other DNA sequences that code for the same CDR3. V gene TRBV5-1 combines with J gene TRBJ1-5; the D gene is possibly TRBD1 (5 bases). This CDR3 is 14 amino acids long. The V and J ends lost 0 bases and 6 bases respectively, with 10 bases between them. Germline-derived CDR1 and CDR2 are SGHRS and YFSETQ. CDR3 sequence: CASSLGEGSQPQHF. The DNA for the CDR3 is TGCGCCAGCAGCTTGGGGGAGGGGAGTCAGCCCCAGCATTTT.

The chain employs TRBV30 and TRBJ1-4; tentatively, D is TRBD1 (6 bases). The germline gives CDR1 GTSNPN, CDR2 SVGIG (reference sequence). V dropped 3 bases and J dropped 7 bases, with 21 bases sitting between them. The length of the CDR3 is 16 residues. The CDR3 DNA follows: TGTGCCTGGAGGGGGGGGTCCGGGACACCAGGTGAAAAACTGTTTTTT. Residues: CAWRGGSGTPGEKLFF. The full variable domain, rest sourced from reference TRBV30 and TRBJ1-4, is SQTIHQWPATLVQPVGSPLSLECTVEGTSNPNLYWYRQAAGRGLQLLFYSVGIGQISSEVPQNLSASRPQDRQFILSSKKLLLSDSGFYLCAWRGGSGTPGEKLFFGSGTQLSVL.

This clone has only a few counts. This chain links TRBV5-1 with TRBJ1-2, with unresolved D. Germline CDR1 SGHRS, CDR2 YFSETQ. CDR3 length equals 14 residues. Trimming stripped 4 bases from V and 8 bases from J, with 18 bases between. The CDR3 is CASSITDQVGGYTF. CDR3 DNA sequence: TGCGCCAGCAGCATCACCGACCAAGTGGGAGGCTACACCTTC.

This rearrangement joins TRBV5-1 to TRBJ1-1, with 8 nucleotides matching TRBD1. J was trimmed by 0 bases and V by 0 bases; bases with no gene match: 19. The CDR3 consists of 21 residues. Germline values: CDR1 SGHRS, CDR2 YFSETQ. The CDR3: CASSLEFRDRLGPRMNTEAFF. The CDR3 DNA is TGCGCCAGCAGCTTGGAATTTCGGGACAGGCTCGGTCCCCGAATGAACACTGAAGCTTTCTTT. The full variable domain, rest sourced from reference TRBV5-1 and TRBJ1-1, is KAGVTQTPRYLIKTRGQQVTLSCSPISGHRSVSWYQQTPGQGLQFLFEYFSETQRNKGNFPGRFSGRQFSNSRSEMNVSTLELGDSALYLCASSLEFRDRLGPRMNTEAFFGQGTRLTVV.

The rearrangement uses TRBV23-1 and TRBJ1-1; a weak D match, TRBD1 (6 bases). TRBV23-1 is an ORF, with its function uncertain. CDR3 length: 17 residues. V gave up 0 bases and J gave up 2 bases, with 16 bases separating them. The CDR3 loop reads CASSQSPGGRINTEAFF. In nucleotides, the CDR3 is TGCGCCAGCAGTCAATCGCCGGGGGGGCGCATAAACACTGAAGCTTTCTTT.

This chain links TRBV3-1 (or the pseudogene TRBV3-2) with TRBJ1-3; D is uncertain. This CDR3 is 11 amino acids long. V was clipped by 4 bases and J by 6 bases, with 4 bases between them. Germline loops: CDR1 LGHDT, CDR2 YNNKEL (reference sequence). CDR3 coding DNA: TGTGCCAGCAGCCTCCAAAACACCATATATTTT. Amino acids: CASSLQNTIYF.

The chain carries TRBV7-2 and TRBJ1-5; the match to TRBD1 covers 8 bases. The J segment lost 0 bases and the V segment lost 5 bases, leaving 15 bases of the junction unmatched. The CDR3 covers 19 residues. Germline-derived CDR1 and CDR2 are SGHTA and FQGNSA. CDR3 in amino acids: CASSPNPGGAVPSNQPQHF. As DNA, the CDR3 is TGTGCCAGCAGCCCTAACCCAGGGGGCGCGGTTCCTAGCAATCAGCCCCAGCATTTT.

The V call is TRBV25-1, the J call TRBJ1-1; weak D call: TRBD1 (6 bases). The CDR3 is made up of 15 amino acids. Looked up from germline, CDR1 is MGHDK and CDR2 is SYGVNS. Trimming took 3 bases from V and 5 from J, leaving 16 bases between them. The DNA for the CDR3 is TGTGCCAGCAGTGATCGGGGGCTCGTTGGAACTGAAGCTTTCTTT. It encodes CASSDRGLVGTEAFF.

V and J are TRBV4-1 and TRBJ2-4; 8 bases map to TRBD2. V trimming: 1 base; J trimming: 0 bases; junction bases outside the gene matches: 11. Germline lookup yields CDR1 MGHRA and CDR2 YSYEKL. The CDR3 runs to 19 residues. The CDR3 DNA is TGCGCCAGCAGCCAAGGGAGGGTAGCGGGGAACCTAGCCAAAAACATTCAGTACTTC. As protein: CASSQGRVAGNLAKNIQYF.

The rearrangement joins TRBV4-3 to TRBJ2-7; 9 nucleotides match TRBD1. Per the germline V gene, CDR1 is LGHNA and CDR2 is YSLEER. The CDR3 runs 15 residues. With V trimmed by 1 base and J by 2 bases, 3 bases remained unmatched. The CDR3 DNA reads TGCGCCAGCAGCCAAGGGCGACAGGGGGCCTACGAGCAGTACTTC. This sequence encodes CASSQGRQGAYEQYF.

The chain has TRBV6-5 and TRBJ2-1; the match to TRBD2 covers 9 bases. Germline V gene data show CDR1 as MNHEY and CDR2 as SVGAGI. This CDR3 has 14 residues. V was clipped by 2 bases and J by 10 bases; unmatched bases: 6. DNA for the CDR3: TGTGCCAGCAGTTACGGCGGGGGGGCCGGGGAGCAGTTCTTC. Encoded protein: CASSYGGGAGEQFF.

Written as DNA, the CDR3 is TGCGCCAGCAGCCAAGAGTATGGACTAGCGGGGACGTCAGGGGAGCTGTTTTTT. This encodes CASSQEYGLAGTSGELFF. The chain couples TRBV4-3 to TRBJ2-2, with 12 bases lining up with TRBD2. After removal of 0 bases from V and 8 bases from J, the junction contained 10 bases not matched to a gene. This CDR3 spans 18 amino acids. Per the germline V gene, CDR1 is LGHNA and CDR2 is YSLEER.

The chain uses TRBV11-1 and TRBJ2-4; TRBD1 matches 9 bases. This CDR3 is built from 16 residues. Germline loops: CDR1 SGHAT, CDR2 FQDESV (reference sequence). The J segment lost 8 bases and the V segment lost 5 bases, leaving 13 bases of the junction unmatched. In DNA, the CDR3 is TGTGCCAGCAGCCCATGGGGGACAGGGCGGTCTGACATTCAGTACTTC. Translating gives CASSPWGTGRSDIQYF.